This T cell receptor beta chain was identified in a study of blood T cell repertoires in COVID-19. Study context: Whether acute or convalescent, the COVID-19 samples came from the United States, Italy and Spain.

This CDR3 is 17 amino acids long. Germline lookup yields CDR1 ENHRY and CDR2 SYGVKD. Trimming cost V 4 bases and J 0 bases; bases outside gene matches: 4. Under the authors' procedure: Amplifying reference gene primers gave estimates of nucleated cell counts. Assay used: immunoSEQ multiplex PCR; TCRdb lists only in-frame clones, some missing. The D gene and trimming were derived from the DNA, and the V and J assignments and clone size from that table. The data contain tens of thousands of clones, 85% to 90% of them singletons. The chain uses TRBV10-3 and TRBJ2-1, with 12 positions matching TRBD2. The sequencing sample was made of peripheral blood. This receptor was obtained from a human donor in a cohort sampled during active COVID-19. Written as DNA, the CDR3 is TGTGCCATCAGTGGGACTAGCGGGGAAAGCTCCTACAATGAGCAGTTCTTC. Translated, it gives CAISGTSGESSYNEQFF.